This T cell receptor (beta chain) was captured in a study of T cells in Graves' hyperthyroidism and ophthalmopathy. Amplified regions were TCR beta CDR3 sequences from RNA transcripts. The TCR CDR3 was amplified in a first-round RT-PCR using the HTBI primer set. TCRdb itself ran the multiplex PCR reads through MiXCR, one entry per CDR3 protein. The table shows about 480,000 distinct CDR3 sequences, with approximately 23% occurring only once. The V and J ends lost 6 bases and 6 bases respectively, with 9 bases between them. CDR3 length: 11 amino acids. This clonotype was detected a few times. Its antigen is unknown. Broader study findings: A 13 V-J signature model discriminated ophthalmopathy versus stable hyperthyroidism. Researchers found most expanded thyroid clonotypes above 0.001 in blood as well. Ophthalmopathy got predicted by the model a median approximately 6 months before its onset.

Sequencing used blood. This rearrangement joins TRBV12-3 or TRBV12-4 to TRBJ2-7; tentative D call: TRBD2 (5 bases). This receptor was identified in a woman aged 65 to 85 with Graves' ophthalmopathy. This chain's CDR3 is CASREGFEQYF. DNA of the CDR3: TGTGCCAGCAGAGAGGGTTTCGAGCAGTACTTC.